This T cell receptor (beta chain) stems from a study of blood T cells in healthy people across ages. Study information: Per two T cells, template switching captured roughly one barcoded beta molecule.

The CDR3 has 14 residues. The germline gives CDR1 SGDLS, CDR2 YYNGEE. The trim removed 4 bases at V and 8 bases at J, leaving 8 bases unmatched. Researchers isolated at least 6 million PBMCs per sample. This clonotype turned up a few times. Sample-barcoded 5' priming and a J-beta primer mix drove a second PCR of 7 to 11 cycles. Each sample provided no less than 2.5 million CDR3-containing paired-end reads. TCRdb used MiXCR to reprocess the 5' RACE reads, holding one entry per CDR3 protein. Of under 2,000,000 distinct CDR3 sequences listed, about 49% were seen once; the top ten hold more than 2%. Material: blood. The sequence was obtained from a woman between 40 and 55 years old in good health. V is TRBV9 and J is TRBJ1-2; 10 bases map to TRBD1. The CDR3 here is CASSPGGTGAGYTF. The CDR3 DNA follows: TGTGCCAGCAGCCCAGGGGGGACAGGGGCCGGCTACACCTTC.